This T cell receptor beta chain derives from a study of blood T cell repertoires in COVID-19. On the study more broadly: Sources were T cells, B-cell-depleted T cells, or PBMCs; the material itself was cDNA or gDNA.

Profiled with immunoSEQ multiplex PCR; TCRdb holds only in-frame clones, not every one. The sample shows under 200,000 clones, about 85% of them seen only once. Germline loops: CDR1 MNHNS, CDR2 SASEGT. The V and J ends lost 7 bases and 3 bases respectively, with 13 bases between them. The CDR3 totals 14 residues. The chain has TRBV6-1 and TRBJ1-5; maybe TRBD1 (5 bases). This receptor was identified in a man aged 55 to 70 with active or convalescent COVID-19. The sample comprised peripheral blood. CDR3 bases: TGTGCCAGCACCATCCAGGGATTCAATCAGCCCCAGCATTTT. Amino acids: CASTIQGFNQPQHF.